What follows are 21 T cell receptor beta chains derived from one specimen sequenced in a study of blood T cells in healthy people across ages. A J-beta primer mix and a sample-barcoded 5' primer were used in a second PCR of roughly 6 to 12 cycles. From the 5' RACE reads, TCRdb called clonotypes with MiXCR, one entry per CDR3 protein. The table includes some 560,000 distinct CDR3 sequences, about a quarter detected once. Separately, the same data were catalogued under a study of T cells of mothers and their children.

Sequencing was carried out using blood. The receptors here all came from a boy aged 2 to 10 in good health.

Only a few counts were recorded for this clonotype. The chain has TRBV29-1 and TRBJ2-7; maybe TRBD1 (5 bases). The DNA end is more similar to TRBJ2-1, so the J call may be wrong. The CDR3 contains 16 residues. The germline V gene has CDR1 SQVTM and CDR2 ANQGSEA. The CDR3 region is CSVDGHRGRDYNEQFF. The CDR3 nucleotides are TGCAGCGTTGATGGCCATAGGGGCAGGGACTACAATGAGCAGTTCTTC.

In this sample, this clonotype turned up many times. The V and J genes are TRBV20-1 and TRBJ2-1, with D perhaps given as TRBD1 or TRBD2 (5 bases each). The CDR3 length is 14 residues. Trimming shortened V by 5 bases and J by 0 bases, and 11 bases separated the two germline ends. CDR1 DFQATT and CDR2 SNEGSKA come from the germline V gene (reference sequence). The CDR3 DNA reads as TGCAGTGCTGTTCGGGACGTCTCCTACAATGAGCAGTTCTTC. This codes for CSAVRDVSYNEQFF.

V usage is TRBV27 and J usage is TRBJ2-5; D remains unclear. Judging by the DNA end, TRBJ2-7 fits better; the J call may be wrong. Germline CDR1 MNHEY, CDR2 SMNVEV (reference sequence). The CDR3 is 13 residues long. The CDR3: CASSHTVAGEQYF. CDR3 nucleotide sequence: TGTGCCAGCAGTCATACGGTAGCTGGCGAGCAGTACTTC.

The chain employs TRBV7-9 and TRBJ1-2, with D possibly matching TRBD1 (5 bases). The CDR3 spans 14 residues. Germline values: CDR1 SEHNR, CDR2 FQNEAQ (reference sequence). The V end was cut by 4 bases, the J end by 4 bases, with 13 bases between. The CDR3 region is CASSSLPGIYGYTF. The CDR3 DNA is TGTGCCAGCAGCTCCCTGCCAGGGATCTATGGCTACACCTTC. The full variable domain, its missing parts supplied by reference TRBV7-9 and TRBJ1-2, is DTGVSQNPRHKITKRGQNVTFRCDPISEHNRLYWYRQTLGQGPEFLTYFQNEAQLEKSRLLSDRFSAERPKGSFSTLEIQRTEQGDSAMYLCASSSLPGIYGYTFGSGTRLTVV.

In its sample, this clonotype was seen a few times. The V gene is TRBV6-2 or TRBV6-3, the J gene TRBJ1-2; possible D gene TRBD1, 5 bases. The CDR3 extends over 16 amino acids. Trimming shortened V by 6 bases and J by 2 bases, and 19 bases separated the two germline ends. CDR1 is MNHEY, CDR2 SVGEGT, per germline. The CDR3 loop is CASSRLSPTANYGYTF. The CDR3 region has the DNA TGTGCCAGCAGCCGCCTAAGCCCGACAGCAAACTATGGCTACACCTTC.

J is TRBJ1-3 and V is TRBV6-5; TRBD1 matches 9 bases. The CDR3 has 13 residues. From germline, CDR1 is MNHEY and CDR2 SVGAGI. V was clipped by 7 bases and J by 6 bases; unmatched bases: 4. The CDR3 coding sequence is TGTGCCAGCAAAACAGGGGGCAAAAACACCATATATTTT. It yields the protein CASKTGGKNTIYF.

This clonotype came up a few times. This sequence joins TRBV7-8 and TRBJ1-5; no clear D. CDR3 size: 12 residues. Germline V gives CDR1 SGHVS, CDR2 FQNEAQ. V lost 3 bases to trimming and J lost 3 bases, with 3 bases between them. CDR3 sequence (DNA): TGTGCCAGCAGCTTCCACAATCAGCCCCAGCATTTT. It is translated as CASSFHNQPQHF.

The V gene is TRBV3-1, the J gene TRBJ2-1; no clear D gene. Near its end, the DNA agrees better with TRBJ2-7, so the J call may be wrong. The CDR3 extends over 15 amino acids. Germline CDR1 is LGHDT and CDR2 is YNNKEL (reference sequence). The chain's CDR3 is CASSRRYDQTHEQYF. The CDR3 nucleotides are TGTGCCAGCAGCCGCCGATATGATCAAACCCACGAGCAGTACTTC.

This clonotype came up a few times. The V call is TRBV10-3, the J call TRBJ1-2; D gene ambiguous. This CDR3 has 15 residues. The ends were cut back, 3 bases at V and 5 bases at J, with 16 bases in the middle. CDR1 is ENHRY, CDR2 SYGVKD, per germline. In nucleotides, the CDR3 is TGTGCCATCAGTGAAGGGAGGGAGAGCGGTTATGGCTACACCTTC. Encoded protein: CAISEGRESGYGYTF.

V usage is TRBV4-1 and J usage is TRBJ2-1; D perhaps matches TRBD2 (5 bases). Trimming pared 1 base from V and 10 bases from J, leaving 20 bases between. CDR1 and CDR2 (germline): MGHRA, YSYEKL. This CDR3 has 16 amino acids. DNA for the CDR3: TGCGCCAGCAGCCAAGGGACTTTAGTAGGGAGCGGCGAGCAGTTCTTC. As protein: CASSQGTLVGSGEQFF.

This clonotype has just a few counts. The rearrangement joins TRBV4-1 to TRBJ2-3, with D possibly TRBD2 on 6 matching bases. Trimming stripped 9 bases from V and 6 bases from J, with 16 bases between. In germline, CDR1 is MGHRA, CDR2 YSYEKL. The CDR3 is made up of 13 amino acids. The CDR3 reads CASNAGGADTQYF. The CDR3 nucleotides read TGCGCCAGTAACGCCGGCGGGGCGGATACGCAGTATTTT.

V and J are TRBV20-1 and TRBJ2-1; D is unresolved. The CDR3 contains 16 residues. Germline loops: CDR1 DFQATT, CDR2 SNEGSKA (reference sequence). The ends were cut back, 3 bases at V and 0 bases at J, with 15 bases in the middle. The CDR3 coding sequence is TGCAGTGCTAGGTCCGCGAGACAAACCTCCTACAATGAGCAGTTCTTC. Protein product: CSARSARQTSYNEQFF.

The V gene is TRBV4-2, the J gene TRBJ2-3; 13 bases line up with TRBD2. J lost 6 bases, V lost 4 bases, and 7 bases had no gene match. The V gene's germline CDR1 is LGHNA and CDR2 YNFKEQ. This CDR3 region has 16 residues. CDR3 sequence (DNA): TGTGCCAGCAGCCTCCTGACTAGCGGGGGGAAGGATACGCAGTATTTT. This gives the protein CASSLLTSGGKDTQYF.

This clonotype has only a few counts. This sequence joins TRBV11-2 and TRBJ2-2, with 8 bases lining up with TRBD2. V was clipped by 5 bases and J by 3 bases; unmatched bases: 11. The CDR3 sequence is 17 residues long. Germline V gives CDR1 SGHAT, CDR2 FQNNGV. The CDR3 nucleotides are TGTGCCAGCAGCCAAGGACCGGGAGGGCCTTACACCGGGGAGCTGTTTTTT. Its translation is CASSQGPGGPYTGELFF.

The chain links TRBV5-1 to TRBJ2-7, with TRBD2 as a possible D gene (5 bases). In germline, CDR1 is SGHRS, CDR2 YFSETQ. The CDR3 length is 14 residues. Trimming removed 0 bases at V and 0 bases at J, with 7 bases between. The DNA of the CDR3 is TGCGCCAGCAGCTTGGGGGAGATCTCCTACGAGCAGTACTTC. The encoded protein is CASSLGEISYEQYF.

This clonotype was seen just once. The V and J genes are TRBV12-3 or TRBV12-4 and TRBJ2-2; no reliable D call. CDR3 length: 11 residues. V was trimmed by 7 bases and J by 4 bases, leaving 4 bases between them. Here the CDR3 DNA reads TGTGCCAGCACTACCACCGGGGAGCTGTTTTTT. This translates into CASTTTGELFF.

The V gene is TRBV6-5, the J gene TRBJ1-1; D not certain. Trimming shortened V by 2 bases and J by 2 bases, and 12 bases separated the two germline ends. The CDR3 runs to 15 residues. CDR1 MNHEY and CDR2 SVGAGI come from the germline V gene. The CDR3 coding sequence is TGTGCCAGCAGTTACCGAGACATATCCAACACTGAAGCTTTCTTT. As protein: CASSYRDISNTEAFF.

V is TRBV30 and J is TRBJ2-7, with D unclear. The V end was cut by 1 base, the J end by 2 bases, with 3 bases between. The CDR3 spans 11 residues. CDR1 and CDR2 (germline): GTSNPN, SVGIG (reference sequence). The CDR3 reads CAWSGPYEQYF. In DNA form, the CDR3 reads TGTGCCTGGAGTGGGCCCTACGAGCAGTACTTC.

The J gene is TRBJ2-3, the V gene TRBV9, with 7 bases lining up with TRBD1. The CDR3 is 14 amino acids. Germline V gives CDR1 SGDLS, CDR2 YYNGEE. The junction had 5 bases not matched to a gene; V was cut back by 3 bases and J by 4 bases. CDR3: CASSGQGNADTQYF. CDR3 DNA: TGTGCCAGCAGCGGACAGGGTAACGCAGATACGCAGTATTTT.

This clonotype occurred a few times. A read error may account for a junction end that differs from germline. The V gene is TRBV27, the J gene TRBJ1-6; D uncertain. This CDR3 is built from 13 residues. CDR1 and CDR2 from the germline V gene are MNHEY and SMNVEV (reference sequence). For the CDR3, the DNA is TGTGCCAGCAGTTCCGGAGAGCATTCCCCCCTCCACTTT. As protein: CASSSGEHSPLHF.

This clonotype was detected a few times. The CDR3 sequence: CASSFERAGELFF. The CDR3 nucleotides are TGCGCCAGCAGCTTTGAACGCGCCGGGGAGCTGTTTTTT. The V and J genes are TRBV5-1 and TRBJ2-2; D ambiguous. CDR3 length equals 13 residues. Germline CDR1 reads SGHRS; CDR2 reads YFSETQ. V was shortened by 2 bases and J by 6 bases, with 8 bases between the two germline ends.